This TCR beta chain was recorded in a study of T cells in Graves' hyperthyroidism and ophthalmopathy (dated by TCRdb to about 2019). General notes on the study: TCR V-J signatures able to tell the groups apart were searched for in a discovery cohort of approximately 95 patients, of whom around 43 had Graves' ophthalmopathy and around 58 had stable Graves' hyperthyroidism. Whether ophthalmopathy could be predicted prospectively was tested in an independent validation cohort made up of 18 to 20 hyperthyroidism patients plus 17 patients who later progressed to ophthalmopathy. The approximately 95 discovery patients were divided at random into training and test sets in a 7:3 ratio. The study also compared thyroid tissue and blood T-cell repertoires from over 5 Graves' hyperthyroidism patients. Once sampling was done, hyperthyroidism patients were given methimazole at a starting dose of 30 mg daily, whereas ophthalmopathy patients were given high-dose intravenous methylprednisolone. According to the paper, TCR Vbeta CDR3 sequencing was carried out on roughly 130 peripheral blood samples, which came from fewer than 50 ophthalmopathy, around 74 hyperthyroidism and roughly 17 progressor patients. What the research found in general, with its limitations: Most expanded thyroid clonotypes (frequency above 0.001) were also detected in blood, a finding suggesting that blood repertoires may reflect thyroid immune responses. In validation, the model predicted progression to ophthalmopathy a median of about 6 months before onset, with about 70% sensitivity and 72.22% specificity. No statistical method was used to fix the sample size in advance, and group allocation was not hidden from the investigators. In cross-validation, a model built on a 13 V-J signature told ophthalmopathy apart from stable hyperthyroidism with approximately 90% sensitivity and around 81% specificity, and in testing the same model reached 80%/75%.

Concerning this clonotype itself: The specificity of this receptor is unknown. No clone much larger than this one lies a single base away; base qualities are absent.

Exclusion was applied to patients with uncontrolled infections, other autoimmune diseases, pregnancy or lactation. Diagnoses relied on clinical symptoms, serum thyroxine and TRAb, thyroid ultrasound and orbital computed tomography. Total RNA was extracted with Trizol reagent, and quality was checked on an Agilent 2100 Bioanalyzer. The TCR beta CDR3 regions were amplified from RNA transcripts. For the first round of RT-PCR on the TCR CDR3, the HTBI primer set was used together with the Qiagen OneStep RT-PCR kit. A second multiplex PCR round built the libraries, followed by size selection and purification. The libraries were sequenced on an Illumina HiSeq2000 using paired-end 100 bp reads. The published analysis was carried out like this. Raw data were processed with SOAPnuke, discarding reads with adapters, uncalled bases, mean Phred below 15, or no exact constant-primer or identifier match. COPE v1.2.5 was used to merge high-quality paired reads, and clonotypes were defined as unique nucleotide sequences. MiTCR v1.1 was used to align clonotypes to the IMGT TRBV, TRBD and TRBJ reference segments. The analysis included only V-J combinations with a frequency above 0.0001, which together covered more than 99% of the repertoires. The TCS score was defined as the ratio of F50 (clonal expansion) to E x V (chaos), calculated using BLOSUM62-based TCRdist between CDR3 peptides within each V-J. Welch's t-statistics and random forest reduced 450 to 600 V-J features to 10 to 15, which were used in a naive Bayes classifier (R e1071). The Morisita-Horn index was used to measure how similar the thyroid and blood repertoires were. TCRdb trimmed public reads at Q25 via fastp, called clones via MiXCR and kept in-frame beta chains. Identical CDR3 proteins give one entry, which carries the most common genes and DNA. These V and J calls originate from TCRdb's pipeline instead of the authors' own analysis. The sample includes approximately 700,000 distinct CDR3 sequences, with 45% observed a single time. The biggest ten clones account for 6.5% to 9% of the sample.

The CDR3 has 15 amino acids, counting the end cysteine and phenylalanine. The kept DNA is CDR3 alone, 45 bases in frame from the first base. In the germline V gene, CDR1 corresponds to SGHVS and CDR2 to FNYEAQ. V lost 6 bases and J lost 5 bases, and the count of bases not matched to a germline gene is 5. Sequencing was performed on peripheral blood or thyroid tissue (not recorded which). This sequence uses TRBV7-6 and TRBJ1-3; 12 bases in between match TRBD1. The source is an adult man with Graves' disease, either hyperthyroidism or ophthalmopathy (not recorded which). The CDR3: CASSTGTGGRNTIYF. DNA sequence: TGTGCCAGCAGTACCGGGACAGGGGGCAGAAACACCATATATTTT.